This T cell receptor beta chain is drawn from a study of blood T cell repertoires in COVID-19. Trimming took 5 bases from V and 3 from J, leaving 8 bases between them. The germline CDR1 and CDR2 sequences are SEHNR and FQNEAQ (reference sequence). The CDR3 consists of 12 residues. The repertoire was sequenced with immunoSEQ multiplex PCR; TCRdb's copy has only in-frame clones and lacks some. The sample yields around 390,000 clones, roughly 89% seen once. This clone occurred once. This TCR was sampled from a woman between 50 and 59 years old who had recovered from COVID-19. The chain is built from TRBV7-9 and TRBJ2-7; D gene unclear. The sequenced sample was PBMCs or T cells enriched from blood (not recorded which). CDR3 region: CASSPSLYEQYF. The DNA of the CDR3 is TGTGCCAGCAGCCCAAGCCTCTACGAGCAGTACTTC.